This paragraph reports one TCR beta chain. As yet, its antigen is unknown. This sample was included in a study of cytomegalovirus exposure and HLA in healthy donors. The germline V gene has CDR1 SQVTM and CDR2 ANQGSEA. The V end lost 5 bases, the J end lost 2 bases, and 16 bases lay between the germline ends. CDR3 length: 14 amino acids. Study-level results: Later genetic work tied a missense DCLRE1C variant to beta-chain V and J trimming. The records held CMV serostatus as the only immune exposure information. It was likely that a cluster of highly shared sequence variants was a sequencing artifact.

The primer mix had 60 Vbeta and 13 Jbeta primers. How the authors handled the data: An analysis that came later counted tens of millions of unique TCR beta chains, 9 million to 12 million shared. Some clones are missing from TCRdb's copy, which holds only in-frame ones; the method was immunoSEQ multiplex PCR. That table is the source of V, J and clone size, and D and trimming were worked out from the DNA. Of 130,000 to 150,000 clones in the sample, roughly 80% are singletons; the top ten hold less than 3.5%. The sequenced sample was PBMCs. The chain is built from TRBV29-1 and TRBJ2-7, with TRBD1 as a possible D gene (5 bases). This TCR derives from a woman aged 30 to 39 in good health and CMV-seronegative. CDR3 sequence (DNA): TGCAGCGTTTCGAAGGGGTTCTTGACCTACGAGCAGTACTTC. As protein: CSVSKGFLTYEQYF.